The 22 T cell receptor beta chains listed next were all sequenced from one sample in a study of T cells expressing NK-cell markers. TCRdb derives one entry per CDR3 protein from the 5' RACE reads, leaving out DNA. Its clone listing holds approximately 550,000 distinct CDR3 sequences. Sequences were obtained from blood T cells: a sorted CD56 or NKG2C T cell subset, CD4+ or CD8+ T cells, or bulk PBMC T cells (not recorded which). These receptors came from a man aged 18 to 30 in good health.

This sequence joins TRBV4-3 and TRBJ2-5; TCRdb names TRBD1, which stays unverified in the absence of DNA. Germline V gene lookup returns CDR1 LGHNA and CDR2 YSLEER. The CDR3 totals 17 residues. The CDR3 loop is CASSQGAGDRIKETQYF.

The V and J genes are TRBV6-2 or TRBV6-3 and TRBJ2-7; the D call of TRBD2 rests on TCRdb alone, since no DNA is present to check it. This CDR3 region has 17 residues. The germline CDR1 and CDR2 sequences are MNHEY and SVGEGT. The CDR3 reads CASSPGLAGIRSYEQYF.

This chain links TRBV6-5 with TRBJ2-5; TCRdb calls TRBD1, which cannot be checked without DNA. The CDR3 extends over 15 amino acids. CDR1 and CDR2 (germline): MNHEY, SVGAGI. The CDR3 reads CASSYDRGPGETQYF.

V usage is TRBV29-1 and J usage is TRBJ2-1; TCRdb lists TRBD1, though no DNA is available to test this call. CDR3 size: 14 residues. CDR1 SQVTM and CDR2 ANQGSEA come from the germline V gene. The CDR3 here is CSVEDLKRGNEQFF.

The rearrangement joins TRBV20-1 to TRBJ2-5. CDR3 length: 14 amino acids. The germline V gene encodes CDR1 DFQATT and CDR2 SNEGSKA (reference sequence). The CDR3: CSARAVPVQETQYF.

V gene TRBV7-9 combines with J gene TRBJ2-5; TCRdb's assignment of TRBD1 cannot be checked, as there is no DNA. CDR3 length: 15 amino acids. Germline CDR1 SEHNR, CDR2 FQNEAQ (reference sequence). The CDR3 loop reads CASSGTGDRGETQYF. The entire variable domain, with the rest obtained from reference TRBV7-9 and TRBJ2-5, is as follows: DTGVSQNPRHKITKRGQNVTFRCDPISEHNRLYWYRQTLGQGPEFLTYFQNEAQLEKSRLLSDRFSAERPKGSFSTLEIQRTEQGDSAMYLCASSGTGDRGETQYFGPGTRLLVL.

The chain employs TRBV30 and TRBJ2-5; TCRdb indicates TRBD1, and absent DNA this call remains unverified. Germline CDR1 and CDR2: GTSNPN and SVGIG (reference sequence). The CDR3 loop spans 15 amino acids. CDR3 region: CAWSYGTGKQETQYF.

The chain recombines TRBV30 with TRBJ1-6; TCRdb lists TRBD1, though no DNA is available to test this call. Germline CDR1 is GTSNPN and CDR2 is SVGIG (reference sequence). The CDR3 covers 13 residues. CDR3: CASPAPTGSPLHF.

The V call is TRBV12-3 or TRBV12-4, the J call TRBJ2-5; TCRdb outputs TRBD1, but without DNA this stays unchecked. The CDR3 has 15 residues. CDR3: CASTARVGAQETQYF.

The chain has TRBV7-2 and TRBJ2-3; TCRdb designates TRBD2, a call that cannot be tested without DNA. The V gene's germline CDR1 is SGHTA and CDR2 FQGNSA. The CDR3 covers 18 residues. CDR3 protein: CASSLARWREGPGDTQYF.

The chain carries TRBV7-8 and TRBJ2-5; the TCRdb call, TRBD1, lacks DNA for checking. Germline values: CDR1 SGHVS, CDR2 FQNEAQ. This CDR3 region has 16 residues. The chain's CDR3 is CASSPRQGGYKETQYF.

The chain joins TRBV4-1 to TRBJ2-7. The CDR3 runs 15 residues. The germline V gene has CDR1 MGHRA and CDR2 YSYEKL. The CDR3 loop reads CASSQDRDRTYEQYF.

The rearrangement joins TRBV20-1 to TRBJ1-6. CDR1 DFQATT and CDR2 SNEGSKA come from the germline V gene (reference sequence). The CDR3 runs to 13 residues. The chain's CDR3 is CSARPSLESPLHF.

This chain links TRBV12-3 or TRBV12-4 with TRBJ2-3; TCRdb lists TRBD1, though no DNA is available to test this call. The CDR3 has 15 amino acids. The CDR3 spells CASSLSGRGSDTQYF.

The CDR3 here is CASSLLGWEDQETQYF. This chain uses TRBV7-2 with TRBJ2-5; the D gene TCRdb calls, TRBD2, cannot be checked with no DNA. The CDR3 is 16 residues long. CDR1 is SGHTA and CDR2 is FQGNSA in the germline V gene.

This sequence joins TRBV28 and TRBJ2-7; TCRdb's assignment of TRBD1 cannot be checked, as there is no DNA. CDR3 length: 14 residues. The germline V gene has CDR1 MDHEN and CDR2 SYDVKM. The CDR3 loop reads CASRRAPRSYEQYF.

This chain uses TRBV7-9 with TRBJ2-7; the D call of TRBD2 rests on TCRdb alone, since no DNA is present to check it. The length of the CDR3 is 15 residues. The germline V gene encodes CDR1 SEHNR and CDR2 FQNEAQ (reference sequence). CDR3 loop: CASSLERWDYPEQYF.

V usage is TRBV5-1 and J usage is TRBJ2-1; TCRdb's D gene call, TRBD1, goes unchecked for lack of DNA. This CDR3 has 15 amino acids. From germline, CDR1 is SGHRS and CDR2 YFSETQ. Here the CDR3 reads CASSLKGQGVNEQFF.

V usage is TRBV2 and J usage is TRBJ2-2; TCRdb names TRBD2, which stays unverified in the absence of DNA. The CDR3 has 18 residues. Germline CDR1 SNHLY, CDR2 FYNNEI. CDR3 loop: CASYGLAGGPGNTGELFF.

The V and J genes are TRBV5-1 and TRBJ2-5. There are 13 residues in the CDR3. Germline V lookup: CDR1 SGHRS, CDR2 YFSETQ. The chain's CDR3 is CASSPWDEETQYF.

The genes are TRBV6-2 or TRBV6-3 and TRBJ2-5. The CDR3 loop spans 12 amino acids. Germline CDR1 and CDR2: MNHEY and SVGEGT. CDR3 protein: CASSQNGETQYF.

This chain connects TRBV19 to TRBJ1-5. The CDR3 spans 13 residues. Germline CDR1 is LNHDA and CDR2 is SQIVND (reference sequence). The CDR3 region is CASRPNSNQPQHF.